The T cell receptor beta chain described here comes from a study of vaccination and CD4 T cells after COVID-19. Study-level information: Recovered-phase convalescent patients showed SARS-CoV-2 positivity by nasal swab PCR; about ten were mild, one severe. Cells received overlapping spike peptides from SARS-CoV-2, HCoV-NL63, HCoV-OC43 and HCoV-229E as stimulation. Convalescent donors totaled six males and four females, including two who were Hispanic.

Cultured CD4+ T-cell DNA underwent Oncomine TCR Beta short-read sequencing. MiXCR, run by TCRdb on the PCR reads, gives a single entry per CDR3 protein. The data contain roughly 13,000 distinct CDR3 sequences, 35% to 55% of them singletons. The CDR3 totals 15 residues. Germline assignment: CDR1 MDHEN and CDR2 SYDVKM. Between the trimmed V and J ends, which lost 6 bases and 4 bases, there was a span of 18 bases. As for treatment: roughly nine-day PBMC culture with coronavirus spike peptide pools or control peptides (ViraFEST assay). A note on this clonotype: Its antigen is undetermined.

The V call is TRBV28, the J call TRBJ1-1; tentatively, D is TRBD1 (5 bases). The sequencing used CD4+ T cells from blood, cultured in vitro, collected before SARS-CoV-2 vaccination. The TCR sequence derives from a human donor who had recovered from COVID-19. The CDR3 bases are TGTGCCAGCAGACCCCCAGGCAGGGTGGGCACTGAAGCTTTCTTT. Translation gives CASRPPGRVGTEAFF.